The T cell receptor (beta chain) described here comes from a study of cytomegalovirus exposure and HLA in healthy donors. Notes on the study in general: A later analysis showed that HLA-associated TCR beta chains had undergone more clonal expansion than equally common others. Later genetic work tied a missense DCLRE1C variant to beta-chain V and J trimming.

The PCR ran on 60 Vbeta and 13 Jbeta primers. This table comes from immunoSEQ multiplex PCR, and its TCRdb copy is limited to in-frame clones, with some not included. The sample lists roughly 180,000 clones; 80% were seen once. Trimming cost V 5 bases and J 2 bases; bases outside gene matches: 3. CDR1 is MNHEY, CDR2 SVGAGI, per germline. This CDR3 region has 14 residues. This clone was recorded a few times. The antigen is not known. This sequence joins TRBV6-5 and TRBJ2-3; TRBD2 matches at 8 bases. The receptor's source is a man aged 25 to 40 in good health and CMV-seronegative. What was sequenced was PBMCs. The CDR3 bases are TGTGCCAGCAGTGACGGGGGGGCCACAGATACGCAGTATTTT. Translation: CASSDGGATDTQYF.